Each of the 9 T cell receptor beta chains below was sequenced from the same sample in a study of a mutant IDH1 vaccine in newly diagnosed glioma. The repertoire was sequenced with immunoSEQ multiplex PCR; TCRdb's copy has only in-frame clones and lacks some. The sample shows about 66,000 clones, roughly 85% of them seen only once. The time point is: baseline, week 1 (first vaccination visit). Treatment reported: pre-vaccination baseline after standard-of-care therapy. Material: PBMCs, obtained from a glioma patient treated with radiotherapy, temozolomide or both. The receptors come from a man aged 25-45 years with glioma.

The genes are TRBV4-1 and TRBJ2-1; 11 positions match TRBD2. V lost 6 bases, J lost 6 bases, and 4 bases stayed unmatched. The CDR3 contains 14 residues. Germline V CDR1 and CDR2: MGHRA, YSYEKL. CDR3 residues: CASRGLAETNEQFF. CDR3 nucleotides: TGCGCCAGCAGGGGACTAGCGGAAACCAATGAGCAGTTCTTC.

The CDR3 sequence: CASTLGTDTQYF. The CDR3 DNA reads as TGTGCCAGCACCCTGGGCACAGATACGCAGTATTTT. The chain joins TRBV28 to TRBJ2-3; D uncertain. Germline CDR1 reads MDHEN; CDR2 reads SYDVKM. The CDR3 has 12 residues. The V end lost 7 bases, the J end lost 1 base, and 6 bases lay between the germline ends.

This clone has just one count. As DNA, the CDR3 is TGTGCCAGCAGTGACTCGAGCGGGCCAGATACGCAGTATTTT. As protein: CASSDSSGPDTQYF. The chain recombines TRBV6-4 with TRBJ2-3; a weak D match, TRBD2 (6 bases). CDR1 and CDR2 from the germline V gene are MRHNA and SNTAGT. CDR3 length equals 14 residues. The germline V and J ends were trimmed by 0 bases and 4 bases, with 8 bases remaining between them.

This rearrangement joins TRBV19 to TRBJ2-7; no clear D gene. V lost 0 bases, J lost 10 bases, and 16 bases lay in between. CDR1 and CDR2 (germline): LNHDA, SQIVND (reference sequence). The CDR3 covers 14 residues. CDR3 DNA sequence: TGTGCCAGTAGTATAGATGGTAGCTCGTTACGACAGTACTTC. Translated, it gives CASSIDGSSLRQYF.

The chain carries TRBV4-1 and TRBJ2-7, with TRBD2 as a possible D gene (6 bases). Per the germline V gene, CDR1 is MGHRA and CDR2 is YSYEKL. V shed 4 bases and J shed 5 bases, with 15 bases lying between them. This CDR3 has 14 amino acids. The CDR3 DNA reads TGCGCCAGCAGCCGCCTCCCGGCGGGACACGAGCAGTACTTC. Amino acids: CASSRLPAGHEQYF.

This chain connects TRBV5-1 to TRBJ1-1; tentative D call: TRBD1 (5 bases). Germline CDR1 SGHRS, CDR2 YFSETQ. The ends were cut back, 0 bases at V and 2 bases at J, with 11 bases in the middle. This CDR3 contains 15 residues. Here the CDR3 DNA reads TGCGCCAGCAGCTTGGCGGCGCAGGGCAACACTGAAGCTTTCTTT. Translation: CASSLAAQGNTEAFF.

This clone was recorded only once. The CDR3, as DNA: TGTGCCAGCAGGGGAAGGGGGGACTATGGCTACACCTTC. Protein product: CASRGRGDYGYTF. The genes are TRBV13 and TRBJ1-2, with D maybe TRBD1 (6 bases). The germline V and J ends were trimmed by 6 bases and 3 bases, with 11 bases remaining between them. CDR1 and CDR2 (germline): PRHDT, FYEKMQ (reference sequence). The CDR3 is 13 amino acids.

This clone was found once. The chain recombines TRBV19 with TRBJ2-1; 8 bases fit TRBD2. The CDR3 sequence is 15 residues long. The germline CDR1 and CDR2 sequences are LNHDA and SQIVND (reference sequence). Unmatched junction bases numbered 9, after V lost 7 bases and J lost 4 bases. This chain's CDR3 is CASTLGTSGYNEQFF. In DNA form, the CDR3 reads TGTGCCAGTACTCTGGGAACTAGCGGTTACAATGAGCAGTTCTTC. The variable domain in full, with the rest retrieved from reference TRBV19 and TRBJ2-1, is DGGITQSPKYLFRKEGQNVTLSCEQNLNHDAMYWYRQDPGQGLRLIYYSQIVNDFQKGDIAEGYSVSREKKESFPLTVTSAQKNPTAFYLCASTLGTSGYNEQFFGPGTRLTVL.

The V gene is TRBV2, the J gene TRBJ1-2, with unresolved D. The V and J ends lost 8 bases and 2 bases respectively, with 12 bases between them. The germline gives CDR1 SNHLY, CDR2 FYNNEI. The CDR3 has 13 residues. The CDR3 region has the DNA TGTGCCAGCGTCGGCGGAGGGAACTATGGCTACACCTTC. Its protein is CASVGGGNYGYTF.